The 13 T cell receptor beta chains given below trace back to one sample, sequenced in a study of CD8 T cells in Susac syndrome. Reverse transcription used about 0.5 to 1 ug RNA and random hexamers. TCRdb re-called the immunoSEQ multiplex PCR reads through MiXCR, storing one row per CDR3 protein. The sample holds fewer than 200,000 distinct CDR3 sequences, 90% to 95% seen once. The sample consisted of CD4+ T cells from PBMCs. The receptors were sampled from a human donor with Susac syndrome.

The chain joins TRBV4-1 to TRBJ2-3; D possibly corresponds to TRBD1 (5 bases). The germline V gene has CDR1 MGHRA and CDR2 YSYEKL. Trimming pared 2 bases from V and 1 base from J, leaving 13 bases between. The CDR3 is made up of 16 amino acids. CDR3 nucleotide sequence: TGCGCCAGCAGCCAAATGTTGTGGGGCGGCACAGATACGCAGTATTTT. As protein: CASSQMLWGGTDTQYF.

This clonotype was detected only once. The CDR3 region has the DNA TGTGCCAGCACAAACATGGGGACAGGGCGTACGCCCCAGCATTTT. As protein: CASTNMGTGRTPQHF. The chain couples TRBV2 to TRBJ1-5; 9 bases fit TRBD1. Trimming took 7 bases from V and 9 from J; bases not matched to a gene: 13. The CDR3 spans 15 residues. The germline CDR1 and CDR2 sequences are SNHLY and FYNNEI.

The V gene is TRBV3-1, the J gene TRBJ1-2; D remains unclear. Germline V gene lookup returns CDR1 LGHDT and CDR2 YNNKEL (reference sequence). With 2 bases removed from V and 4 bases from J, the gap between germline ends came to 14 bases. CDR3 length: 15 amino acids. The CDR3 loop is CASSQTLWGVYGYTF. DNA of the CDR3: TGTGCCAGCAGCCAAACTCTCTGGGGAGTCTATGGCTACACCTTC.

The chain uses TRBV27 and TRBJ1-4, with a possible D match to TRBD1 (5 bases). The germline V and J ends were trimmed by 3 bases and 9 bases, with 14 bases remaining between them. The germline gives CDR1 MNHEY, CDR2 SMNVEV (reference sequence). CDR3 length: 14 amino acids. The CDR3 region is CASSFSGFDQKLFF. The CDR3 bases are TGTGCCAGCAGTTTTTCAGGGTTTGATCAAAAACTGTTTTTT.

The chain is built from TRBV18 and TRBJ2-1, with TRBD2 as a possible D gene (6 bases). Germline-derived CDR1 and CDR2 are KGHSH and LQKENI. V lost 3 bases, J lost 0 bases, and 27 bases lay in between. The CDR3 is made up of 21 amino acids. The DNA for the CDR3 is TGTGCCAGCTCACCCTTACCAACCGGGAGTATCCCCAGGGCCTCCTACAATGAGCAGTTCTTC. This sequence encodes CASSPLPTGSIPRASYNEQFF.

The chain uses TRBV30 and TRBJ1-1; a weak D match, TRBD1 (6 bases). The CDR3 loop spans 13 amino acids. With 6 bases removed from V and 1 base from J, the gap between germline ends came to 12 bases. The V gene's germline CDR1 is GTSNPN and CDR2 SVGIG (reference sequence). CDR3 amino acids: CACTGTWNTEAFF. Written as DNA, the CDR3 is TGTGCCTGTACCGGGACATGGAACACTGAAGCTTTCTTT.

The DNA of the CDR3 is TGTGCCAGCAGCTTTCGGGGGCAGGGCACAGATACGCAGTATTTT. Residues: CASSFRGQGTDTQYF. V is TRBV11-2 and J is TRBJ2-3, with D perhaps TRBD1 or TRBD2 (6 bases each). With 3 bases removed from V and 1 base from J, the gap between germline ends came to 11 bases. This CDR3 comprises 15 residues. Germline CDR1 reads SGHAT; CDR2 reads FQNNGV.

This rearrangement joins TRBV7-2 to TRBJ2-7, with D possibly TRBD1 on 5 matching bases. From germline, CDR1 is SGHTA and CDR2 FQGNSA. V was shortened by 7 bases and J by 5 bases, with 18 bases between the two germline ends. This CDR3 region has 14 residues. The CDR3 bases are TGTGCCAGCACACTCCGGAGCAGGGCGGACGAGCAGTACTTC. Amino acid sequence: CASTLRSRADEQYF.

The table lists this clonotype with a count of one. This chain connects TRBV27 to TRBJ1-2; weak D call: TRBD1 (6 bases). The CDR3 has 16 amino acids. V was cut by 6 bases and J by 0 bases, with 17 bases left in between. Germline V gene sequence: CDR1 MNHEY, CDR2 SMNVEV (reference sequence). The CDR3 spells CASSYIGQRSNYGYTF. CDR3 coding DNA: TGTGCCAGCAGCTATATCGGACAGAGGTCTAACTATGGCTACACCTTC.

The chain has TRBV20-1 and TRBJ2-2, with 10 bases lining up with TRBD2. Germline V gene data show CDR1 as DFQATT and CDR2 as SNEGSKA (reference sequence). The CDR3 loop spans 15 amino acids. The V and J ends lost 3 bases and 4 bases, in that order; junction bases with no gene match: 5. DNA for the CDR3: TGCAGTGCTAGGTCTAGCGGGAGCGTCACCGGGGAGCTGTTTTTT. Translating gives CSARSSGSVTGELFF.

The V call is TRBV12-3 or TRBV12-4, the J call TRBJ1-1; 7 bases line up with TRBD1. The J segment lost 1 base and the V segment lost 7 bases, leaving 9 bases of the junction unmatched. CDR3 size: 15 residues. This CDR3 is CASTPLTGSNTEAFF. CDR3 nucleotides: TGTGCCAGCACCCCTCTGACAGGGTCGAACACTGAAGCTTTCTTT.

This chain uses TRBV28 with TRBJ2-3; no firm D call. The germline V gene has CDR1 MDHEN and CDR2 SYDVKM. This CDR3 is built from 14 residues. The V end lost 6 bases, the J end lost 2 bases, and 12 bases lay between the germline ends. The CDR3 sequence is CASRPQLVTDTQYF. CDR3 in DNA: TGTGCCAGCAGACCTCAACTCGTCACAGATACGCAGTATTTT.

The CDR3 region has the DNA TGTGCCATCAAGGAACCAGCGGGGGTCACAGATACGCAGTATTTT. Protein: CAIKEPAGVTDTQYF. The chain joins TRBV10-3 to TRBJ2-3, with 8 bases aligning to TRBD2. The CDR3 extends over 15 amino acids. The germline V gene encodes CDR1 ENHRY and CDR2 SYGVKD. Trimming took 7 bases from V and 2 from J; bases not matched to a gene: 8.